This T cell receptor beta chain was sequenced in a study of CD8+ T cells in alopecia areata. Regarding the study as a whole: Scalp sequencing captures resident alphabeta T cells of normal skin too. More clonal than normal scalp was lesional scalp, particularly alopecia totalis/universalis. Among the top 100, expanded CD8+ clones were significantly decreased by tofacitinib, as was scalp clonality.

RNA, once extracted, was reverse transcribed into cDNA for use as the sequencing template. Using immunoSEQ multiplex PCR, the repertoire was profiled, and TCRdb retains in-frame clones only, with some absent. This table has several thousand clones, 85% to 95% appearing once. Regarding treatment: oral pan-JAK inhibitor, 5-10 mg twice daily. Researchers gathered lesional scalp punch biopsies and peripheral blood from patients with alopecia areata. On this clone itself: Its antigen is as yet unknown.

V lost 3 bases, J lost 0 bases, and 14 bases lay in between. The CDR3 is 17 residues long. The germline gives CDR1 MNHNS, CDR2 SASEGT. The chain carries TRBV6-1 and TRBJ1-4; no clear D gene. Sequencing used skin, obtained at week 4, from a patient treated with tofacitinib. This TCR derives from a human donor with alopecia areata. CDR3 sequence: CASSDSPRSATNEKLFF. The CDR3 coding sequence is TGTGCCAGCAGTGATTCCCCTAGGAGCGCAACTAATGAAAAACTGTTTTTT.